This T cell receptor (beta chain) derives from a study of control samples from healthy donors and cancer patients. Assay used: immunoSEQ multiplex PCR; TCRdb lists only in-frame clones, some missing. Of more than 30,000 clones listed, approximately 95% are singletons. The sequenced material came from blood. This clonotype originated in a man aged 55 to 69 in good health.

CDR3 sequence reads: CASSRRGRDTQYF. CDR3 sequence (DNA): TGTGCCAGCAGCCGCAGGGGCCGAGATACGCAGTATTTT. V is TRBV5-6 and J is TRBJ2-3; D is perhaps TRBD1 (6 bases). Germline V gene lookup returns CDR1 SGHDT and CDR2 YYEEEE. This CDR3 comprises 13 residues. The ends were cut back, 4 bases at V and 5 bases at J, with 11 bases in the middle.